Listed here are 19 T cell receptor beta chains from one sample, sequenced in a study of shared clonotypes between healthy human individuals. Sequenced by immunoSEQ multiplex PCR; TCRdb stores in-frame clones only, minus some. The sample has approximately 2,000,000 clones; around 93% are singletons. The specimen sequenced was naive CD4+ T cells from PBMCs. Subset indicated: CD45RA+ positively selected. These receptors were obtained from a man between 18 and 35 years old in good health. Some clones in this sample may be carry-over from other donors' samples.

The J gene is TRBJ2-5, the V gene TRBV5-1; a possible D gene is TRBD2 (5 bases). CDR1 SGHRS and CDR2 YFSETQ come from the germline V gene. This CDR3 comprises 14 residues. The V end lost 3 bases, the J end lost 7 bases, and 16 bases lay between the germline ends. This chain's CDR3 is CASSSEGVFGTQYF. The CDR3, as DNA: TGCGCCAGCAGCTCCGAGGGTGTATTCGGGACCCAGTACTTC.

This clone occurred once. Here the CDR3 DNA reads TGCGCCAGCAGCCGCCCCGGGGGAAAGGACGAGCAGTACTTC. Translation gives CASSRPGGKDEQYF. This chain uses TRBV4-1 with TRBJ2-7; TRBD2 is a possible D gene (6 bases). The CDR3 spans 14 residues. The germline gives CDR1 MGHRA, CDR2 YSYEKL. The V end was cut by 4 bases, the J end by 5 bases, with 15 bases between.

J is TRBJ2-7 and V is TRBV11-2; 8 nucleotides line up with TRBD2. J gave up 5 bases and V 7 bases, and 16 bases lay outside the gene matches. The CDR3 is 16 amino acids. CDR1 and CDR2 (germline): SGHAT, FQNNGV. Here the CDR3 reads CASTPPSIAGLDEQYF. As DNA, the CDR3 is TGTGCCAGCACCCCCCCTTCGATAGCGGGACTCGACGAGCAGTACTTC. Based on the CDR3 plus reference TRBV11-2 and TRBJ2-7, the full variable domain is EAGVAQSPRYKIIEKRQSVAFWCNPISGHATLYWYQQILGQGPKLLIQFQNNGVVDDSQLPKDRFSAERLKGVDSTLKIQPAKLEDSAVYLCASTPPSIAGLDEQYFGPGTRLTVT.

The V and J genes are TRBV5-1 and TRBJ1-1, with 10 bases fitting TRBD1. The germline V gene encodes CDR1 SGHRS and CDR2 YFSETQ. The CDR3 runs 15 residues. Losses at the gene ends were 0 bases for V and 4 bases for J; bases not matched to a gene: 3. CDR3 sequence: CASSLGGQGTTEAFF. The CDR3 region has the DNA TGCGCCAGCAGCTTGGGGGGACAGGGGACCACTGAAGCTTTCTTT.

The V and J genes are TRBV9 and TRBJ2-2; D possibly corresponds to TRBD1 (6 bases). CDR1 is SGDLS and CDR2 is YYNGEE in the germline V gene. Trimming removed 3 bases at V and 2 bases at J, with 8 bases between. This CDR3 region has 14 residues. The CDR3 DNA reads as TGTGCCAGCAGCGACAGGGCTAACACCGGGGAGCTGTTTTTT. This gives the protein CASSDRANTGELFF.

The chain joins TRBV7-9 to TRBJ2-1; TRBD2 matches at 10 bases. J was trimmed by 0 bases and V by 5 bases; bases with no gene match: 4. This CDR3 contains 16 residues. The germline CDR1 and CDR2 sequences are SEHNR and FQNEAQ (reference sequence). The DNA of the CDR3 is TGTGCCAGCAGCATCCGACTAGCGGGCTCCTACAATGAGCAGTTCTTC. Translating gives CASSIRLAGSYNEQFF.

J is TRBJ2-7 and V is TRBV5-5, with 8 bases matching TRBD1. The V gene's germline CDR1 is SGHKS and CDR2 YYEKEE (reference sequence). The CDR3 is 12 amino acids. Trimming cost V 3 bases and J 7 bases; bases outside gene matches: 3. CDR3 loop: CASSWTGNEQYF. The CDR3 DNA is TGTGCCAGCAGCTGGACAGGGAATGAGCAGTACTTC.

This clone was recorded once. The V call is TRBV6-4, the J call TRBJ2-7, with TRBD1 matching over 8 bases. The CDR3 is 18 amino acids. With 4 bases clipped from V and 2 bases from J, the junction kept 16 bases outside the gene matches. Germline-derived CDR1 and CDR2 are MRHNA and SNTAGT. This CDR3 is CASSAPTGVFCSPYEQYF. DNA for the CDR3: TGTGCCAGCAGTGCCCCGACAGGGGTTTTTTGTAGCCCCTACGAGCAGTACTTC.

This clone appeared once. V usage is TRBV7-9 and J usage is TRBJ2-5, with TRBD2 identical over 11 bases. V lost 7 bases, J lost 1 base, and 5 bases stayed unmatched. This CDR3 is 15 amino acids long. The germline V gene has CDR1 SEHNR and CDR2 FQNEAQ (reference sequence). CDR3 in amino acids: CASNRLAGSQETQYF. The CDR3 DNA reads TGTGCCAGCAACCGACTAGCGGGATCCCAAGAGACCCAGTACTTC.

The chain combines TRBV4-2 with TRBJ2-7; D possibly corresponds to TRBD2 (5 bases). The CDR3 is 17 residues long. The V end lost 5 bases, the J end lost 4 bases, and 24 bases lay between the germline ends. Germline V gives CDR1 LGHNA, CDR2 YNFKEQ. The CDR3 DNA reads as TGTGCCAGCAGCTCCGGAGGAAATGGTAAGATGGGATACGAGCAGTACTTC. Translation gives CASSSGGNGKMGYEQYF.

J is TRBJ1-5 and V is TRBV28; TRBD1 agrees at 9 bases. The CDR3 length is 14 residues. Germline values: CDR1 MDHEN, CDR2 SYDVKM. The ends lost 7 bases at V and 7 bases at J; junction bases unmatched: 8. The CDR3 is CASNLGQGYQPQHF. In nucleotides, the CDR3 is TGTGCCAGCAACCTTGGACAGGGGTACCAGCCCCAGCATTTT.

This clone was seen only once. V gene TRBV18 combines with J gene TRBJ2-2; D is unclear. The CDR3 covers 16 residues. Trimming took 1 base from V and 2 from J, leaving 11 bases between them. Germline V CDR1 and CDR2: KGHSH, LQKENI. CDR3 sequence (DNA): TGTGCCAGCTCACCACGGGATTGGGTAAACACCGGGGAGCTGTTTTTT. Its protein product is CASSPRDWVNTGELFF.

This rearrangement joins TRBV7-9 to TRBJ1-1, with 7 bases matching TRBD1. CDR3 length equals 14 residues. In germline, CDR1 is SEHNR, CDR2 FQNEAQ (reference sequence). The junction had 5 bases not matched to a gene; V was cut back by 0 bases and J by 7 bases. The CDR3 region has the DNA TGTGCCAGCAGCTTAGCGGGGGGACAGTTTGAAGCTTTCTTT. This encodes CASSLAGGQFEAFF.

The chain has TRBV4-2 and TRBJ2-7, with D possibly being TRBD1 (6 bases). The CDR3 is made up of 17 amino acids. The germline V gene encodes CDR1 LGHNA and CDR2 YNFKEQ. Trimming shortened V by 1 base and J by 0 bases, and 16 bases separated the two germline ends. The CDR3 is CASSQVPRGTDSYEQYF. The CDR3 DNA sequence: TGTGCCAGCAGCCAAGTCCCGAGGGGGACCGACTCCTACGAGCAGTACTTC.

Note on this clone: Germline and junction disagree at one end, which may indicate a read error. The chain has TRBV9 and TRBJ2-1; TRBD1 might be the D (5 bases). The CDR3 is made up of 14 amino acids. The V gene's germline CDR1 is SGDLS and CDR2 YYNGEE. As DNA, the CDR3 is TGTGCCAGCAGCGTAGGGGGCTCCAACAATGAGCAGTTCTTC. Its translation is CASSVGGSNNEQFF.

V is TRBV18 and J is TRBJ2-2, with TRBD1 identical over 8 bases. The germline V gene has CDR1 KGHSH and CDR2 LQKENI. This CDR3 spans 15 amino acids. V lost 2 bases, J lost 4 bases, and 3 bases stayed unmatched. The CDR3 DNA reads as TGTGCCAGCTCACCAGAAACAGGGGGCACCGGGGAGCTGTTTTTT. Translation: CASSPETGGTGELFF.

CDR3 loop: CASSDQARNEKLFF. In nucleotides, the CDR3 is TGTGCCAGCAGCGATCAGGCTCGGAATGAAAAACTGTTTTTT. The genes are TRBV9 and TRBJ1-4, with unresolved D. V shed 3 bases and J shed 5 bases, with 11 bases lying between them. The CDR3 extends over 14 amino acids. Germline assignment: CDR1 SGDLS and CDR2 YYNGEE. The full variable domain, completed using reference TRBV9 and TRBJ1-4, is DSGVTQTPKHLITATGQRVTLRCSPRSGDLSVYWYQQSLDQGLQFLIQYYNGEERAKGNILERFSAQQFPDLHSELNLSSLELGDSALYFCASSDQARNEKLFFGSGTQLSVL.

The CDR3 DNA reads as TGTGCCAGCAGTCGAGACGGAAAAGAGACCCAGTACTTC. Protein product: CASSRDGKETQYF. The chain links TRBV2 to TRBJ2-5; D is uncertain. This CDR3 contains 13 residues. V was clipped by 5 bases and J by 3 bases, with 10 bases between them. The germline gives CDR1 SNHLY, CDR2 FYNNEI.

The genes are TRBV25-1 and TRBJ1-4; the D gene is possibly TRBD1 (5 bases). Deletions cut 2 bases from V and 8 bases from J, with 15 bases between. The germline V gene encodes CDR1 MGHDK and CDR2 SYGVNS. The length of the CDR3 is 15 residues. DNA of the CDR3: TGTGCCAGCAGTGAAGGGGGGGAGGGTGAAGAAAAACTGTTTTTT. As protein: CASSEGGEGEEKLFF. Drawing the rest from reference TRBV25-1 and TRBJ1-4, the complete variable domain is EADIYQTPRYLVIGTGKKITLECSQTMGHDKMYWYQQDPGMELHLIHYSYGVNSTEKGDLSSESTVSRIRTEHFPLTLESARPSHTSQYLCASSEGGEGEEKLFFGSGTQLSVL.